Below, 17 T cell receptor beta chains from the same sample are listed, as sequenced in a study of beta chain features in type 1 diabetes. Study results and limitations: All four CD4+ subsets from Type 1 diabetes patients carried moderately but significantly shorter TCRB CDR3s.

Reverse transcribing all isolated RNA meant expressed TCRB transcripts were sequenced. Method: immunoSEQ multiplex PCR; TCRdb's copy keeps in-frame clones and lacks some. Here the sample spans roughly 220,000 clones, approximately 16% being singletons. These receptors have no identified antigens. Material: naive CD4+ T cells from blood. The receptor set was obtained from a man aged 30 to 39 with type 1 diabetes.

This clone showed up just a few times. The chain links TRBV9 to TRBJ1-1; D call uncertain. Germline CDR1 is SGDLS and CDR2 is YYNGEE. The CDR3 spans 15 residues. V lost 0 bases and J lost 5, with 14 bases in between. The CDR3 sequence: CASSVGGGRGTEAFF. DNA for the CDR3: TGTGCCAGCAGCGTAGGCGGAGGGCGTGGGACTGAAGCTTTCTTT.

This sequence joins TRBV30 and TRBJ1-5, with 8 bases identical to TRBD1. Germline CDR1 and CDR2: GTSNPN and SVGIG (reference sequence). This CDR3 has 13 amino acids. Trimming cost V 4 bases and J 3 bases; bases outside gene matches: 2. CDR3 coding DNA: TGTGCCTGGACGGGACAGGACAATCAGCCCCAGCATTTT. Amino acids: CAWTGQDNQPQHF.

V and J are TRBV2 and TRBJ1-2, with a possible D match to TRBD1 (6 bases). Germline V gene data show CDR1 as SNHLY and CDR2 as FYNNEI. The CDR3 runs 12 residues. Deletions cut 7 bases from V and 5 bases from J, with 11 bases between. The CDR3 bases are TGTGCCAGCAAACAGGGTGTTTATGGCTACACCTTC. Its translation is CASKQGVYGYTF. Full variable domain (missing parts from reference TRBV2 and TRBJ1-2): EPEVTQTPSHQVTQMGQEVILRCVPISNHLYFYWYRQILGQKVEFLVSFYNNEISEKSEIFDDQFSVERPDGSNFTLKIRSTKLEDSAMYFCASKQGVYGYTFGSGTRLTVV.

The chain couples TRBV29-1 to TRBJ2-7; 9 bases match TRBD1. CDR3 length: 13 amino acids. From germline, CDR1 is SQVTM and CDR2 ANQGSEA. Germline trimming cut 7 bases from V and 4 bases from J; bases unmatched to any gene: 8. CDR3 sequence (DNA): TGCAGCGGGGGACAGGGTAATATATACGAGCAGTACTTC. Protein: CSGGQGNIYEQYF.

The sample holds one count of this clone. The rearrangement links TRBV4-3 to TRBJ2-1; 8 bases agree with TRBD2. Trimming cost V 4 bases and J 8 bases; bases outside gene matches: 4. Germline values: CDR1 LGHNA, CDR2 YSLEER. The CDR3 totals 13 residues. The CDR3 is CASSRTSGDEQFF. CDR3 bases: TGCGCCAGCAGCCGCACTAGCGGCGATGAGCAGTTCTTC.

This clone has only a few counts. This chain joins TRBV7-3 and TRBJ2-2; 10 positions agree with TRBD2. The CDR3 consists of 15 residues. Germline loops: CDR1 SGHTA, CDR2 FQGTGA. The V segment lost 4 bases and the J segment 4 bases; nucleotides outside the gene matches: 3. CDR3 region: CASSSVAGGTGELFF. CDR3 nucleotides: TGTGCCAGCAGCTCAGTAGCGGGAGGCACCGGGGAGCTGTTTTTT.

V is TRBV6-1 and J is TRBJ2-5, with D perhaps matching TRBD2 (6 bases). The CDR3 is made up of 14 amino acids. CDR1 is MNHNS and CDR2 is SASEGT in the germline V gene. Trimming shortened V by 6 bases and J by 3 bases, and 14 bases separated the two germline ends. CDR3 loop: CASSLEVAEETQYF. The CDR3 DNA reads TGTGCCAGCAGCCTCGAGGTAGCGGAAGAGACCCAGTACTTC.

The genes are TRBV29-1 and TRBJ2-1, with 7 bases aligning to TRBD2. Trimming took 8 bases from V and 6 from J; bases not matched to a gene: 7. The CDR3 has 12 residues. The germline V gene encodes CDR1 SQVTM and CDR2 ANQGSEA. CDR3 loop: CSWAGALNEQFF. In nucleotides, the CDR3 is TGCAGCTGGGCGGGAGCTCTCAATGAGCAGTTCTTC.

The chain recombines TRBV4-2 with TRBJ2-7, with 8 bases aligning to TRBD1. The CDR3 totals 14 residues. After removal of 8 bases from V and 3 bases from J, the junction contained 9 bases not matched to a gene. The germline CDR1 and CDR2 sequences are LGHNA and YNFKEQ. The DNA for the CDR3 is TGTGCCAGCCGCGGACCAGGGGGCGGCTACGAGCAGTACTTC. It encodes CASRGPGGGYEQYF.

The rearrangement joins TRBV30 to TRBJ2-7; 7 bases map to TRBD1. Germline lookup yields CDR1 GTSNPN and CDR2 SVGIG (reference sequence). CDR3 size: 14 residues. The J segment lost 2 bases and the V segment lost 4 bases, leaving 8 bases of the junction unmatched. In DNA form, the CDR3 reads TGTGCCTGGACCAGACAGGGCTCAACCTACGAGCAGTACTTC. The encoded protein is CAWTRQGSTYEQYF.

The CDR3 nucleotides read TGTGCCACCAGCAGAGTGGCAGGGGTTCCCTACGAGCAGTACTTC. Amino acid sequence: CATSRVAGVPYEQYF. The J gene is TRBJ2-7, the V gene TRBV15; a possible D gene is TRBD1 (6 bases). Germline assignment: CDR1 LNHNV and CDR2 YYDKDF (reference sequence). The V end lost 1 base, the J end lost 2 bases, and 12 bases lay between the germline ends. The CDR3 is 15 amino acids.

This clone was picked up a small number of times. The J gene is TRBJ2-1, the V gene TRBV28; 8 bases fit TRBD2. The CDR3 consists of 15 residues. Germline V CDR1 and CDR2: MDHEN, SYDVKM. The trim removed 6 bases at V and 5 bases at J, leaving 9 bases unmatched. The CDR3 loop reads CASRAAGGSHNEQFF. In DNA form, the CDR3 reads TGTGCCAGCAGAGCTGCGGGAGGATCGCACAATGAGCAGTTCTTC.

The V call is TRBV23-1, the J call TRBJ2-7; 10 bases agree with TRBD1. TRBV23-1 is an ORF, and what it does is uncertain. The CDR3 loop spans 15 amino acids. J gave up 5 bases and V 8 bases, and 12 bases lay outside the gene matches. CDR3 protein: CASLPMGQGPHEQYF. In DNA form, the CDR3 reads TGCGCCAGCCTACCCATGGGACAGGGGCCCCACGAGCAGTACTTC.

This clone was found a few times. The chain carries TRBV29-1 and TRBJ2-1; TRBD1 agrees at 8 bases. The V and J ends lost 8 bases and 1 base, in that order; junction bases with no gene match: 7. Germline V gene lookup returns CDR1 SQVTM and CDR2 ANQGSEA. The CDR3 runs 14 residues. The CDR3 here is CSTDRDSSYNEQFF. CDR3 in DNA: TGCAGCACGGACAGGGATTCGTCCTACAATGAGCAGTTCTTC.

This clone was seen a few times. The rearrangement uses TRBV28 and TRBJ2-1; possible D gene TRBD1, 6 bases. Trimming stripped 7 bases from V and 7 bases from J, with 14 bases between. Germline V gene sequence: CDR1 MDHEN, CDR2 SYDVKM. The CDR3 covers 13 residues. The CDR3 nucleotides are TGTGCCAGCACCTCCGGACAGTTTAATGAGCAGTTCTTC. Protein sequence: CASTSGQFNEQFF.

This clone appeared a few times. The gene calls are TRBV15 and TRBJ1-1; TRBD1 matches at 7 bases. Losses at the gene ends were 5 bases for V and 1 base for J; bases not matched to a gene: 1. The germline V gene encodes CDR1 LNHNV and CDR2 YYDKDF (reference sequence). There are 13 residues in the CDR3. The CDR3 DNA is TGTGCCACCAGCGGACAGGAGAACACTGAAGCTTTCTTT. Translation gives CATSGQENTEAFF.

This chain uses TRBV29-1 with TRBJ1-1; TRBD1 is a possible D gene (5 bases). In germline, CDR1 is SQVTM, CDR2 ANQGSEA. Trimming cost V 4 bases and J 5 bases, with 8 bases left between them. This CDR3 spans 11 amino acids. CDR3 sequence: CSVGRGTEAFF. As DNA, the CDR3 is TGCAGCGTTGGTAGGGGTACTGAAGCTTTCTTT.